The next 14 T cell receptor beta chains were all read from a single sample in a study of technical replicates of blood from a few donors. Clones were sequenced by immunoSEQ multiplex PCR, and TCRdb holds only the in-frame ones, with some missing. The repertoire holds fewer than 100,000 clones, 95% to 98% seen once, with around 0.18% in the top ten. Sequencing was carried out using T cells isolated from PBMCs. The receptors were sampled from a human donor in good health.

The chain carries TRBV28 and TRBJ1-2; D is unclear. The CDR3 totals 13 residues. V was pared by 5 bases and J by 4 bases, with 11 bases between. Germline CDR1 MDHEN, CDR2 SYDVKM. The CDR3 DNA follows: TGTGCCAGCAGTCCGGTTCTCTCCTATGGCTACACCTTC. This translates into CASSPVLSYGYTF.

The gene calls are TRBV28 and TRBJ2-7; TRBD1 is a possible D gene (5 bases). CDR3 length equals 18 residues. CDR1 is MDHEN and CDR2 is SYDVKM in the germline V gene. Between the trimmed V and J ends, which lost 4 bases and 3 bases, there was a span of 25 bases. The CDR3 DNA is TGTGCCAGCAGTTCCCTCGCCACGTTGGTCAGGGAATTCTACGAGCAGTACTTC. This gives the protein CASSSLATLVREFYEQYF.

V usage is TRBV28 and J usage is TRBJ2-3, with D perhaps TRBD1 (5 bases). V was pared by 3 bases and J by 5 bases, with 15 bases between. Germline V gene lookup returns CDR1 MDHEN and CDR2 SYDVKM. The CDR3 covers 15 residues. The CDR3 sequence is CASSLRQNPIDTQYF. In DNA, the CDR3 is TGTGCCAGCAGTTTGAGACAGAATCCGATAGATACGCAGTATTTT.

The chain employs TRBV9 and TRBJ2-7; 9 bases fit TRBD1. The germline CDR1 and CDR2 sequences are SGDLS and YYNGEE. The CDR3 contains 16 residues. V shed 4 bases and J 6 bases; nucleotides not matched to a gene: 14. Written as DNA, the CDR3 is TGTGCCAGCAGCAGTGGGTTGGGGACAGGGAAACCCGAGCAGTACTTC. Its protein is CASSSGLGTGKPEQYF.

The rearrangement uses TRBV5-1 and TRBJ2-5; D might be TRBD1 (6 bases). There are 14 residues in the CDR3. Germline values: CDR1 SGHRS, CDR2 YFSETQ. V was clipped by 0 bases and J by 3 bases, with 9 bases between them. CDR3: CASSLVGGEETQYF. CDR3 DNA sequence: TGCGCCAGCAGCTTGGTTGGGGGCGAAGAGACCCAGTACTTC.

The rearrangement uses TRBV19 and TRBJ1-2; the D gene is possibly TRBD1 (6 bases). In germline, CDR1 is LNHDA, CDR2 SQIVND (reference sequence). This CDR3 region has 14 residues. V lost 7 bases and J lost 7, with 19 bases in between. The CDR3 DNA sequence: TGTGCCAGTACTCCGGACAGTTCCCTACGTGGCTACACCTTC. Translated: CASTPDSSLRGYTF.

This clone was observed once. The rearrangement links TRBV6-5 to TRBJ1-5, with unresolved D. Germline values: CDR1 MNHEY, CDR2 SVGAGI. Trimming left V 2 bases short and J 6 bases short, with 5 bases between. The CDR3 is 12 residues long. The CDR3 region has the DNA TGTGCCAGCAGTTACCCCGGTCAGCCCCAGCATTTT. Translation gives CASSYPGQPQHF.

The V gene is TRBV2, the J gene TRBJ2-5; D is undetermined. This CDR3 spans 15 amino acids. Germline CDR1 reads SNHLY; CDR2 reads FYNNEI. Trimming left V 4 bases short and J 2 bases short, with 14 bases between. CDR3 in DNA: TGTGCCAGCAGTGTGGCCCCTCACGGGCAAGAGACCCAGTACTTC. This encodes CASSVAPHGQETQYF.

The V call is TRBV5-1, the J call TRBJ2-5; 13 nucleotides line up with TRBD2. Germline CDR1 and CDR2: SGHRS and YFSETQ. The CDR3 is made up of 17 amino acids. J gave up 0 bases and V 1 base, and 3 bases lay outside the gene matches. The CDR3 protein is CASSLLTSGGYQETQYF. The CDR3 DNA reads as TGCGCCAGCAGCTTGTTGACTAGCGGGGGGTACCAAGAGACCCAGTACTTC.

The chain's CDR3 is CASSFVGAVRSYEQYF. In DNA, the CDR3 is TGTGCCAGCAGTTTCGTTGGAGCGGTAAGGTCCTACGAGCAGTACTTC. V and J are TRBV28 and TRBJ2-7; a weak D match, TRBD2 (5 bases). The germline CDR1 and CDR2 sequences are MDHEN and SYDVKM. This CDR3 spans 16 amino acids. V was clipped by 3 bases and J by 1 base, with 16 bases between them.

CDR3: CASSHKGESRNEQFF. The DNA for the CDR3 is TGCGCCAGCAGCCATAAGGGGGAATCTCGGAATGAGCAGTTCTTC. This chain links TRBV4-1 with TRBJ2-1, with a possible D match to TRBD1 (6 bases). V shed 3 bases and J shed 7 bases, with 16 bases lying between them. The germline CDR1 and CDR2 sequences are MGHRA and YSYEKL. This CDR3 is built from 15 residues.

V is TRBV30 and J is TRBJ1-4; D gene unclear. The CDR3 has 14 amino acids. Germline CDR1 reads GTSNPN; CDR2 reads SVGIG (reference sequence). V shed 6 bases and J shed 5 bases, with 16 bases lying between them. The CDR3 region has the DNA TGTGCCTGTCGGGATCCGGGTATAAATGAAAAACTGTTTTTT. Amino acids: CACRDPGINEKLFF. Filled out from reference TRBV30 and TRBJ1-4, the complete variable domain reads SQTIHQWPATLVQPVGSPLSLECTVEGTSNPNLYWYRQAAGRGLQLLFYSVGIGQISSEVPQNLSASRPQDRQFILSSKKLLLSDSGFYLCACRDPGINEKLFFGSGTQLSVL.

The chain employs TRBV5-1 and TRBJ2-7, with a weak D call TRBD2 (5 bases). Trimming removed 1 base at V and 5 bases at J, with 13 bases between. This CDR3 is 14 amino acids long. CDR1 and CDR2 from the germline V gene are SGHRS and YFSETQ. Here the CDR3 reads CASSLIEGENEQYF. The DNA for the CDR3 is TGCGCCAGCAGCTTGATAGAGGGAGAAAACGAGCAGTACTTC.

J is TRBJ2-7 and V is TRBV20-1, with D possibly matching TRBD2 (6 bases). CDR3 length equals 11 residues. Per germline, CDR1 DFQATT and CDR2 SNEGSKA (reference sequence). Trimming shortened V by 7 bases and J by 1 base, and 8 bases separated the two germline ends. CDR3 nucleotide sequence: TGCAGTGGACTAGTTTCCTACGAGCAGTACTTC. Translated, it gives CSGLVSYEQYF.